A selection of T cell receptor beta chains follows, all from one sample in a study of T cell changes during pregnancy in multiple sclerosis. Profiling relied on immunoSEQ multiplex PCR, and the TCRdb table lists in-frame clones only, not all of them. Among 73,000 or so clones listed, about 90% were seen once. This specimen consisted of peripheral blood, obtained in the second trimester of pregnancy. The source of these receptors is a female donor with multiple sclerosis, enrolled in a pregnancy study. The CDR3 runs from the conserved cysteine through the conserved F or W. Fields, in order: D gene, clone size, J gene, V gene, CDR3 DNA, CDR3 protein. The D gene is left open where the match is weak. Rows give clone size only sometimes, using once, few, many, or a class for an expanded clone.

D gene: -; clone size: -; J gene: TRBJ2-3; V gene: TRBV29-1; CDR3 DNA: TGCAGCGTTGTGCAGGGGTCAGACACAGATACGCAGTATTTT; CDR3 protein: CSVVQGSDTDTQYF
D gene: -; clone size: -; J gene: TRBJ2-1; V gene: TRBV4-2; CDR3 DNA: TGTGCCAGCAGCCAAACTGTCGGGGAATCCTACAATGAGCAGTTCTTC; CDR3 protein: CASSQTVGESYNEQFF
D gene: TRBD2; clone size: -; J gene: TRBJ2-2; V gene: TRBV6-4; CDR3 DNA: TGTGCCAGCAGCATCACTAGCGGGGTTACCGGGGAGCTGTTTTTT; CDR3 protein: CASSITSGVTGELFF
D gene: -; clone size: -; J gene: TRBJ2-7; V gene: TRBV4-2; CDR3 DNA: TGTGCCAGCAGCCAAGATGCGGCGGCCGGCTCCTACGAGCAGTACTTC; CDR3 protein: CASSQDAAAGSYEQYF
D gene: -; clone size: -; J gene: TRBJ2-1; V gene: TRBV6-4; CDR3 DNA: TGTGCCAGCAGTGCGGTAGCCGACTCCTACAATGAGCAGTTCTTC; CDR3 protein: CASSAVADSYNEQFF
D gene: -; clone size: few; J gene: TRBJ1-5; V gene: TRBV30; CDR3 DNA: TGTGCCTGGAGCGACAATAGCAATCAGCCCCAGCATTTT; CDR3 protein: CAWSDNSNQPQHF
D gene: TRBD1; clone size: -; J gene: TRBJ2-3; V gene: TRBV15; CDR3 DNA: TGTGCCACCAGCGGCGGACAGGGTACAACAGATACGCAGTATTTT; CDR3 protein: CATSGGQGTTDTQYF
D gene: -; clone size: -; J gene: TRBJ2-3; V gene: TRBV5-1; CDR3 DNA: TGCGCCAGCAGCCACGAAGCCCAGGGCACAGATACGCAGTATTTT; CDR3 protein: CASSHEAQGTDTQYF
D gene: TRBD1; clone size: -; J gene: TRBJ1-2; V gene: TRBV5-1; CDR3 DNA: TGCGCCAGCAGCATTGGACAGGGGGCGTACTATGGCTACACCTTC; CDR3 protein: CASSIGQGAYYGYTF
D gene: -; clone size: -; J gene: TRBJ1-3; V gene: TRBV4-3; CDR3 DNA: TGCGCCAGCAAGGAGGGGCTTGGAGGAAACACCATATATTTT; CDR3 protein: CASKEGLGGNTIYF
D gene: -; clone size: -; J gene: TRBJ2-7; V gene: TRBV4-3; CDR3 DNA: TGCGCCAGCAGCCAAGACACTTCCTCCTACGAGCAGTACTTC; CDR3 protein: CASSQDTSSYEQYF
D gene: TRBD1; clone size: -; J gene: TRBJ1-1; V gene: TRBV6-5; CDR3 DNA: TGTGCCAGCAGTTTTAACAGGGGAAGGGGTGAAGCTTTCTTT; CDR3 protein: CASSFNRGRGEAFF
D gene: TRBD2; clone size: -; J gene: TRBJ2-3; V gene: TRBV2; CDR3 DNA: TGTGCCAGCAGGAGAGCGGGGGGGGATACGCAGTATTTT; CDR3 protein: CASRRAGGDTQYF
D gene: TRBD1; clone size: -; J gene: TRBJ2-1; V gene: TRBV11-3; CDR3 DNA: TGTGCCAGCAGCGGGGCTTGGGACAGCCAAGGGGGTGAGCAGTTCTTC; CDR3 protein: CASSGAWDSQGGEQFF
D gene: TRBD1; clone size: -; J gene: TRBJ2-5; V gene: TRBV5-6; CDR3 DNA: TGTGCCAGCAGTTCCAGGGGGTACCAAGAGACCCAGTACTTC; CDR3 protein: CASSSRGYQETQYF
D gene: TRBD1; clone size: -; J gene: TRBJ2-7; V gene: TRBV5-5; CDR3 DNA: TGTGCCAGCAGCTGGGGTGTGGGACAGGGTTCCTACGAGCAGTACTTC; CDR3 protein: CASSWGVGQGSYEQYF
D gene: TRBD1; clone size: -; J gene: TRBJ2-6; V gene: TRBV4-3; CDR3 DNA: TGCGCCAGCAGCCAAGATTTGCAGGGGGCTGGGGCCAACGTCCTGACTTTC; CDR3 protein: CASSQDLQGAGANVLTF
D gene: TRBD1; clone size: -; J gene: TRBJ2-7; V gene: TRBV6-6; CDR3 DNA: TGTGCCAGCAGGCGCGCGACAGGGTCCTACGAGCAGTACTTC; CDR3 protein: CASRRATGSYEQYF
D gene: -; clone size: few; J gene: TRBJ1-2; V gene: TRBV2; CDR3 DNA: TGTGCCGAGGGGACACTTAACTATGGCTACACCTTC; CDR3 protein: CAEGTLNYGYTF
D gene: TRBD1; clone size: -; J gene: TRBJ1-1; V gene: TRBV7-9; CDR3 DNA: TGTGCCAGCAGCGGGGACGGGACAGGGGACACTGAAGCTTTCTTT; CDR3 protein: CASSGDGTGDTEAFF